This T cell receptor beta chain was sequenced in a study of cytomegalovirus exposure and HLA in healthy donors. In regard to this clone: The antigen remains unidentified.

There are 15 residues in the CDR3. Per germline, CDR1 MNHEY and CDR2 SVGAGI. The junction had 5 bases not matched to a gene; V was cut back by 1 base and J by 4 bases. Amplification used 60 Vbeta primers and 13 Jbeta primers. Original methodology: In a later analysis, of tens of millions of unique beta chains, 9 million to 11 million appeared in at least two donors. Sequencing used immunoSEQ multiplex PCR; TCRdb keeps in-frame clones, though not all of them. The V and J calls and clone size are taken from that table; D and trimming were inferred from the DNA. The sample records some 140,000 clones, more than 70% being singletons. General study points: Most subjects had HLA-A and HLA-B alleles reportedly predicted accurately by TCR beta sequences.

The chain links TRBV6-5 to TRBJ1-1; 8 positions agree with TRBD1. The sequence derives from a woman in her thirties or forties in good health and CMV-seropositive. Sequenced: PBMCs. The CDR3 here is CASSYWGDRGTEAFF. CDR3 DNA sequence: TGTGCCAGCAGTTACTGGGGCGACAGGGGCACTGAAGCTTTCTTT.